This T cell receptor (beta chain) was found in a study of blood T cells in healthy people across ages. Primed by a sample-barcoded 5' primer and a J-beta primer mix, a second PCR proceeded for 7 to 11 cycles. The yield of each sample was at least 2.5 million CDR3-containing paired-end reads. A single record per CDR3 protein comes from TCRdb applying MiXCR to the 5' RACE reads. The table shows around 1.5 million distinct CDR3 sequences, with around two fifths occurring only once. This clonotype came up a few times. The target antigen is unknown. Per sample, no less than 6 micrograms of total RNA were extracted. Study-level points and caveats: Investigators viewed diversity estimates from one million T cells as underestimates, the study reported. Donors of long life had a larger count of naive CD4+ cells and greater diversity than aged donors.

The sequenced material came from blood. The origin of this receptor is a woman between 18 and 30 years old in good health.

The CDR3 here is CASSVSGNYEQFF. The CDR3 bases are TGCGCCAGCAGCGTGAGCGGGAATTATGAGCAGTTCTTC. This chain links TRBV5-1 with TRBJ2-1; 7 bases match TRBD2. The CDR3 is made up of 13 amino acids. Germline V gives CDR1 SGHRS, CDR2 YFSETQ. V lost 4 bases, J lost 8 bases, and 6 bases stayed unmatched.